The clone carrying this TCR beta chain was recorded once. This entry comes from a study of cytomegalovirus exposure and HLA in healthy donors. Primers: 60 Vbeta forward and 13 Jbeta reverse. Clones were read by immunoSEQ multiplex PCR, and TCRdb kept only the in-frame ones, dropping some. The profile covers under 200,000 clones, with around four fifths appearing a single time and roughly 1.9% taken by the ten largest. Germline CDR1 and CDR2: SGHNT and YYREEE (reference sequence). The CDR3 is made up of 15 amino acids. The V gene lost 4 bases and the J gene lost 0 bases, with 12 bases spanning the gap.

Sequencing was carried out using PBMCs. The V gene is TRBV5-4, the J gene TRBJ2-3; perhaps TRBD2 as D (6 bases). This clonotype originated in a man aged 18 to 30 in good health and CMV-seronegative. Written as DNA, the CDR3 is TGTGCCAGCAGCCCTAGGGCGGGGAGCACAGATACGCAGTATTTT. Amino acids: CASSPRAGSTDTQYF.